A single sample gave rise to the 24 T cell receptor beta chains below, sequenced in a study of blood T cell repertoires in COVID-19. This table comes from immunoSEQ multiplex PCR, and its TCRdb copy is limited to in-frame clones, with some not included. The sample contains about 170,000 clones, roughly 91% of which appear only once. Sequenced material: peripheral blood. The receptors derive from a man younger than 35 with COVID-19, enrolled during active disease.

The rearrangement joins TRBV18 to TRBJ2-7; TRBD1 aligns across 8 bases. The V segment lost 1 base and the J segment 4 bases; nucleotides outside the gene matches: 9. The V gene's germline CDR1 is KGHSH and CDR2 LQKENI. This CDR3 spans 16 amino acids. The CDR3 reads CASSPRQGQALYEQYF. The CDR3 DNA sequence: TGTGCCAGCTCACCACGCCAGGGACAGGCACTTTACGAGCAGTACTTC.

This rearrangement joins TRBV6-5 to TRBJ2-1, with D possibly matching TRBD2 (5 bases). Germline V gives CDR1 MNHEY, CDR2 SVGAGI. V shed 2 bases and J shed 4 bases, with 12 bases lying between them. The CDR3 is made up of 15 amino acids. CDR3 sequence reads: CASSYTPLGYNEQFF. The CDR3 DNA follows: TGTGCCAGCAGTTACACACCACTAGGTTACAATGAGCAGTTCTTC.

The chain employs TRBV5-1 and TRBJ1-2, with 7 positions matching TRBD1. CDR3 length: 16 amino acids. J lost 0 bases, V lost 1 base, and 6 bases had no gene match. Germline V gives CDR1 SGHRS, CDR2 YFSETQ. The CDR3 protein is CASSLRGQAANYGYTF. The CDR3 DNA reads as TGCGCCAGCAGCTTGCGAGGACAGGCTGCTAACTATGGCTACACCTTC.

This chain links TRBV7-2 with TRBJ2-1; possibly TRBD2 for D (5 bases). The germline gives CDR1 SGHTA, CDR2 FQGNSA. This CDR3 is built from 15 residues. With 3 bases removed from V and 4 bases from J, the gap between germline ends came to 13 bases. DNA of the CDR3: TGTGCCAGCAGCTTCGAGGGAGATAATTACAATGAGCAGTTCTTC. This gives the protein CASSFEGDNYNEQFF.

This rearrangement joins TRBV3-1 (or the pseudogene TRBV3-2) to TRBJ2-1; TRBD2 aligns across 11 bases. The trim removed 8 bases at V and 7 bases at J, leaving 10 bases unmatched. The CDR3 extends over 15 amino acids. Germline CDR1 reads LGHDT; CDR2 reads YNNKEL (reference sequence). CDR3 sequence (DNA): TGTGCCAGCCTTCTAGCGGGAGGAGGGGGAAATGAGCAGTTCTTC. This sequence encodes CASLLAGGGGNEQFF.

The chain combines TRBV7-8 with TRBJ1-5, with D perhaps TRBD1 (5 bases). The CDR3 totals 15 residues. The germline V and J ends were trimmed by 5 bases and 0 bases, with 11 bases remaining between them. CDR1 SGHVS and CDR2 FQNEAQ come from the germline V gene. CDR3 protein: CASSLDSVSNQPQHF. DNA of the CDR3: TGTGCCAGCAGCCTTGACAGCGTTAGCAATCAGCCCCAGCATTTT.

The V gene is TRBV5-4, the J gene TRBJ2-5, with a tentative D call TRBD1 (5 bases). Trimming shortened V by 4 bases and J by 5 bases, and 15 bases separated the two germline ends. Looked up from germline, CDR1 is SGHNT and CDR2 is YYREEE (reference sequence). This CDR3 contains 14 residues. CDR3: CASSLRRQGETQYF. As DNA, the CDR3 is TGTGCCAGCAGCCTCCGCCGGCAGGGTGAGACCCAGTACTTC.

J is TRBJ2-7 and V is TRBV10-2; a possible D gene is TRBD1 (6 bases). With 6 bases removed from V and 2 bases from J, the gap between germline ends came to 11 bases. There are 13 residues in the CDR3. Looked up from germline, CDR1 is WSHSY and CDR2 is SAAADI. CDR3 nucleotides: TGCGCCAGCAGGGGGACAAGTACCTACGAGCAGTACTTC. Translation: CASRGTSTYEQYF.

The chain has TRBV27 and TRBJ2-1; 7 positions match TRBD1. CDR3 length: 14 amino acids. V lost 5 bases, J lost 6 bases, and 7 bases stayed unmatched. Germline V gives CDR1 MNHEY, CDR2 SMNVEV (reference sequence). CDR3 in DNA: TGTGCCAGCAGTCGACAGGGAGCCCCCAATGAGCAGTTCTTC. This codes for CASSRQGAPNEQFF.

The chain has TRBV28 and TRBJ1-1; TRBD1 agrees at 8 bases. Unmatched junction bases numbered 11, after V lost 6 bases and J lost 5 bases. The germline CDR1 and CDR2 sequences are MDHEN and SYDVKM. The CDR3 runs 15 residues. The CDR3 region is CASRDPTGVATEAFF. For the CDR3, the DNA is TGTGCCAGCAGAGACCCGACAGGGGTGGCGACTGAAGCTTTCTTT.

CDR3: CASSEEVWASEQFF. In DNA form, the CDR3 reads TGTGCCAGCAGTGAAGAGGTCTGGGCCAGTGAGCAGTTCTTC. The chain combines TRBV6-1 with TRBJ2-1, with D hard to call. The CDR3 spans 14 residues. Germline CDR1 is MNHNS and CDR2 is SASEGT. Trimming removed 1 base at V and 9 bases at J, with 13 bases between.

V is TRBV19 and J is TRBJ1-5; D possibly corresponds to TRBD1 (6 bases). Germline assignment: CDR1 LNHDA and CDR2 SQIVND (reference sequence). Deletions cut 10 bases from V and 0 bases from J, with 16 bases between. This CDR3 has 15 amino acids. The CDR3 bases are TGTGCCACCCTGGACAGTGGTTATAGCAATCAGCCCCAGCATTTT. Translation: CATLDSGYSNQPQHF. The variable domain in full, completed from reference TRBV19 and TRBJ1-5, reads DGGITQSPKYLFRKEGQNVTLSCEQNLNHDAMYWYRQDPGQGLRLIYYSQIVNDFQKGDIAEGYSVSREKKESFPLTVTSAQKNPTAFYLCATLDSGYSNQPQHFGDGTRLSIL.

The V gene is TRBV10-3, the J gene TRBJ2-1, with 13 bases fitting TRBD2. V lost 0 bases, J lost 6 bases, and 5 bases stayed unmatched. Germline V gene lookup returns CDR1 ENHRY and CDR2 SYGVKD. This CDR3 comprises 17 residues. CDR3 bases: TGTGCCATCAGTGAGTCCCCACTAGCGGGAGGGCCCAATGAGCAGTTCTTC. It is translated as CAISESPLAGGPNEQFF.

The rearrangement links TRBV18 to TRBJ1-6; D is perhaps TRBD1 (6 bases). This CDR3 spans 15 amino acids. The V gene lost 4 bases and the J gene lost 5 bases, with 12 bases spanning the gap. Germline CDR1 and CDR2: KGHSH and LQKENI. As DNA, the CDR3 is TGTGCCAGCTCACAGCAGGGGTTTAATAATTCACCCCTCCACTTT. This translates into CASSQQGFNNSPLHF.

V gene TRBV7-2 combines with J gene TRBJ2-5, with 8 bases identical to TRBD1. The CDR3 is 14 amino acids. Germline CDR1 SGHTA, CDR2 FQGNSA. V lost 4 bases to trimming and J lost 6 bases; unmatched junction nucleotides: 7. DNA of the CDR3: TGTGCCAGCAGCTCCAGACAGGGGTCACAGACCCAGTACTTC. It encodes CASSSRQGSQTQYF.

The chain has TRBV9 and TRBJ2-7; 7 bases are shared with TRBD1. Trimming removed 0 bases from V and 2 bases from J; junction bases left unmatched: 5. The CDR3 extends over 15 amino acids. The germline V gene encodes CDR1 SGDLS and CDR2 YYNGEE. CDR3 bases: TGTGCCAGCAGCGTAGAGGGGGCCCCCACCTACGAGCAGTACTTC. It is translated as CASSVEGAPTYEQYF. The full variable domain, its missing parts supplied by reference TRBV9 and TRBJ2-7, is DSGVTQTPKHLITATGQRVTLRCSPRSGDLSVYWYQQSLDQGLQFLIQYYNGEERAKGNILERFSAQQFPDLHSELNLSSLELGDSALYFCASSVEGAPTYEQYFGPGTRLTVT.

The table lists this clone with a count of one. The CDR3 loop reads CASSRTSASYNEQFF. Here the CDR3 DNA reads TGTGCCAGCAGTCGGACTAGCGCGTCCTACAATGAGCAGTTCTTC. J is TRBJ2-1 and V is TRBV27; TRBD2 agrees at 9 bases. The CDR3 is made up of 15 amino acids. V was clipped by 5 bases and J by 1 base; unmatched bases: 3. Germline-derived CDR1 and CDR2 are MNHEY and SMNVEV (reference sequence).

This sequence joins TRBV5-1 and TRBJ1-1, with TRBD1 matching 7 bases. V lost 5 bases and J lost 5; bases outside the gene matches: 9. The CDR3 spans 14 residues. Germline V lookup: CDR1 SGHRS, CDR2 YFSETQ. CDR3 residues: CASSWRDSGTEAFF. The CDR3 region has the DNA TGCGCCAGCAGTTGGAGGGACAGTGGAACTGAAGCTTTCTTT.

This chain connects TRBV11-2 to TRBJ2-3; D is unresolved. This CDR3 has 16 amino acids. Germline V CDR1 and CDR2: SGHAT, FQNNGV. V was cut by 5 bases and J by 0 bases, with 15 bases left in between. CDR3 sequence reads: CASSLLTTSSTDTQYF. CDR3 DNA: TGTGCCAGCAGCCTGCTTACGACTTCGAGCACAGATACGCAGTATTTT.

The chain employs TRBV28 and TRBJ1-1; D perhaps matches TRBD1 (6 bases). Germline CDR1 MDHEN, CDR2 SYDVKM. CDR3 size: 14 residues. V lost 6 bases, J lost 0 bases, and 11 bases lay in between. The CDR3 DNA follows: TGTGCCAGCAGGAGGGGGGGATTGAACACTGAAGCTTTCTTT. Amino acids: CASRRGGLNTEAFF.

The CDR3 region has the DNA TGTGCCAGCACCCGTGGGGGGGACCAAGAGACCCAGTACTTC. Translation: CASTRGGDQETQYF. The J gene is TRBJ2-5, the V gene TRBV7-2; 7 nucleotides line up with TRBD2. Germline lookup yields CDR1 SGHTA and CDR2 FQGNSA. The CDR3 consists of 14 residues. V shed 7 bases, J shed 0 bases, and the junction held 5 bases outside the gene matches. The full variable domain, completed using reference TRBV7-2 and TRBJ2-5, is GAGVSQSPSNKVTEKGKDVELRCDPISGHTALYWYRQSLGQGLEFLIYFQGNSAPDKSGLPSDRFSAERTGGSVSTLTIQRTQQEDSAVYLCASTRGGDQETQYFGPGTRLLVL.

The CDR3 region is CASSPQGELRKNIQYF. In nucleotides, the CDR3 is TGTGCCAGCAGCCCCCAGGGGGAGTTGCGCAAAAACATTCAGTACTTC. V is TRBV6-2 or TRBV6-3 and J is TRBJ2-4; 7 nucleotides agree with TRBD1. J was trimmed by 3 bases and V by 6 bases; bases with no gene match: 11. The CDR3 loop spans 16 amino acids. Germline V gene lookup returns CDR1 MNHEY and CDR2 SVGEGT.

The V gene is TRBV4-1, the J gene TRBJ1-1, with D unclear. The CDR3 extends over 13 amino acids. V lost 1 base and J 0 bases, leaving 3 bases between the germline ends. CDR1 is MGHRA, CDR2 YSYEKL, per germline. The CDR3 coding sequence is TGCGCCAGCAGCCAAGTTATGAACACTGAAGCTTTCTTT. It translates to CASSQVMNTEAFF.

This clone was recorded once. The chain has TRBV11-2 and TRBJ2-6, with 11 bases matching TRBD2. This CDR3 region has 19 residues. The ends lost 7 bases at V and 0 bases at J; junction bases unmatched: 11. Germline lookup yields CDR1 SGHAT and CDR2 FQNNGV. The CDR3 spells CASISRIAGGSSGANVLTF. CDR3 bases: TGTGCCAGCATCTCTCGTATAGCGGGAGGGTCCTCTGGGGCCAACGTCCTGACTTTC.